Sequencing of this T cell receptor (beta chain) was carried out in a study of T cell repertoires in cytomegalovirus infection. Via MiXCR, TCRdb re-called the reads, giving one row per CDR3 protein. Of around 240,000 distinct CDR3 sequences in the sample, roughly 22% were seen once. At least ten counts were recorded for this clonotype. Germline CDR1 and CDR2: SGHTA and FQGNSA. V lost 2 bases, J lost 1 base, and 21 bases lay in between. The CDR3 extends over 18 amino acids. The sequencing input was CD8+ T cells from PBMCs. The chain uses TRBV7-2 and TRBJ2-7; possible D gene TRBD2, 6 bases. This TCR was sampled from a human donor in good health (CMV status not recorded). Some clones in this sample may be carry-over from other donors' samples. Here the CDR3 DNA reads TGTGCCAGCAGCTTAAAGGCGCTGCATACTAGCAGTTCCTACGAGCAGTACTTC. It encodes CASSLKALHTSSSYEQYF.